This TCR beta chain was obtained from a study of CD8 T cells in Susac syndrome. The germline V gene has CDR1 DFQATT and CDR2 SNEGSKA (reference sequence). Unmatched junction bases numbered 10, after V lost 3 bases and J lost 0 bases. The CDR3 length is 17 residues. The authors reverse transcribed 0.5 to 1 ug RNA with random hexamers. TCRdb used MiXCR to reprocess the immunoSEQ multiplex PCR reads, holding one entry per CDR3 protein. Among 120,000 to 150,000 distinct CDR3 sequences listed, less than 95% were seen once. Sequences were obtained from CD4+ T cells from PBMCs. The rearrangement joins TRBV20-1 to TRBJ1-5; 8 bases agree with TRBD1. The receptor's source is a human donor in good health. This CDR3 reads CSASGDRSSFSNQPQHF. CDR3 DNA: TGCAGTGCTAGTGGGGACAGGAGCTCCTTTAGCAATCAGCCCCAGCATTTT.